The clone carrying this T cell receptor beta chain is a singleton in its sample. The data were taken from a study of blood T cell repertoires in COVID-19. Turning to the study itself: From the United States, Italy and Spain came samples of acute and convalescent COVID-19. The analysed material was cDNA or gDNA that came from T cells, B-cell-depleted T cells, or PBMCs.

In the study's own analysis: Cell counts per sample came from amplifying reference gene primers. Measured with immunoSEQ multiplex PCR; TCRdb has only the in-frame clones, and not every one. V and J calls and clone size come straight from that table; D and trimming were deduced from the DNA. The data contain about 78,000 clones, around 89% of them singletons. Germline CDR1 is SGHTA and CDR2 is FQGNSA. Trimming pared 1 base from V and 8 bases from J, leaving 8 bases between. The CDR3 spans 13 residues. This chain links TRBV7-2 with TRBJ1-4; tentative D call: TRBD1 (6 bases). The clonotype originates from a woman aged 80 or over with active or convalescent COVID-19. Sequencing used peripheral blood. CDR3 coding DNA: TGTGCCAGCAGCTTAGGCAGGGGCGAAAAACTGTTTTTT. Amino acid sequence: CASSLGRGEKLFF.